This entry features one TCR beta chain sequence. Repertoires were generated with immunoSEQ multiplex PCR, while TCRdb's copy carries only in-frame clones and drops some. In the table there are roughly 34,000 clones, over 60% of which are singletons. Time point of the sample: baseline, week 1 (first vaccination visit). Specified treatment: pre-vaccination baseline after standard-of-care therapy. These data belong to a study of a mutant IDH1 vaccine in newly diagnosed glioma. Study-wide context: Treated patients comprised roughly 60% males and about 40% females, mean age approximately 38 years. It was radiotherapy, temozolomide, or both that patients received previously, with most receiving both.

Trimming removed 5 bases from V and 11 bases from J; junction bases left unmatched: 4. CDR1 and CDR2 from the germline V gene are PRHDT and FYEKMQ (reference sequence). The CDR3 covers 11 residues. Material: peripheral blood mononuclear cells (PBMCs), obtained from a glioma patient treated with radiotherapy, temozolomide or both. The J gene is TRBJ1-1, the V gene TRBV13, with TRBD1 identical over 8 bases. This TCR came from a man aged 50 to 60 with glioma. Some clones in this sample may be carry-over from other donors' samples. The CDR3 loop reads CASSPQGAAFF. CDR3 sequence (DNA): TGTGCCAGCAGCCCCCAGGGGGCGGCTTTCTTT.